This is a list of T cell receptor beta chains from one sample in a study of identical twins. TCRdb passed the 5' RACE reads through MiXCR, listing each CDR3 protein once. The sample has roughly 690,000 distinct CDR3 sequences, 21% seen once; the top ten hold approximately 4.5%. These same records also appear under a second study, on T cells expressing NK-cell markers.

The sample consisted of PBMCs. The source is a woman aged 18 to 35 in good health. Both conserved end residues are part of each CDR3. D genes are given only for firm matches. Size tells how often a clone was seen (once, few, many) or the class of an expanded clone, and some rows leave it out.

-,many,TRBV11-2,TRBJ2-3,TGTGCCAGCAGCTCCACCTTTAGGGATACGCAGTATTTT,CASSSTFRDTQYF
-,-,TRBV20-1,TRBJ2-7,TGCAGTGCTAGAGTTGGCAGCTTTGATTCCTACGAGCAGTACTTC,CSARVGSFDSYEQYF
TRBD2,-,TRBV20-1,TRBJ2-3,TGCAGTGCCACGACTAGCGGGGGCCTGCCGGATACGCAGTATTTT,CSATTSGGLPDTQYF
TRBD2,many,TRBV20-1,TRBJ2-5,TGCAGTGCTAGAGTAGCGGGAGTGGGGGAGACCCAGTACTTC,CSARVAGVGETQYF
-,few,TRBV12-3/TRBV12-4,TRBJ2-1,TGTGCCAGCAGATCTCAGGGCAATGAGCAGTTCTTC,CASRSQGNEQFF
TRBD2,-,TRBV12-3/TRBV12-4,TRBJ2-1,TGTGCCAGCAGTTCCAACGGGGGGTACAATGAGCAGTTCTTC,CASSSNGGYNEQFF
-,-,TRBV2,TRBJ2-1,TGTGCCAGCAGCAGGGACCTCATGGATGAGCAGTTCTTC,CASSRDLMDEQFF
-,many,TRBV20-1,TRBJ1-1,TGCAGTGCTAGAGAATTCCAGAAGGGGGACACTGAAGCTTTCTTT,CSAREFQKGDTEAFF
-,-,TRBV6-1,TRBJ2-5,TGTGCCAGCAGTGAAGCGCCTTCAGTCCAAGAGACCCAGTACTTC,CASSEAPSVQETQYF
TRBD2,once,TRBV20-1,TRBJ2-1,TGCAGTGCTAGAACCCGGGCGGGGGGGCACGAGCAGTTCTTC,CSARTRAGGHEQFF
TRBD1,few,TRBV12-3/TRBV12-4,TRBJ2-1,TGTGCCAGCAGCACCGGGACAGGGTCTAACAATGAGCAGTTCTTC,CASSTGTGSNNEQFF
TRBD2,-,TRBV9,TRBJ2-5,TGTGCCAGCAGCTATGGACTAGCGGGGGGTGTAACCCAGTACTTC,CASSYGLAGGVTQYF
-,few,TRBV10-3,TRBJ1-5,TGTGCCATCAGTGAAGGAAGGGACAATCAGCCCCAGCATTTT,CAISEGRDNQPQHF
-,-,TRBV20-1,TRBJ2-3,TGCAGTGCTAGGCAGAGGGAGGGCACAGATACGCAGTATTTT,CSARQREGTDTQYF
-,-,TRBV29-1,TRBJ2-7,TGCAGCGTTGAAGATCCGCCGGGGACCTACGAGCAGTACTTC,CSVEDPPGTYEQYF
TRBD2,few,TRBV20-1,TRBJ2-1,TGCAGTGCTCCCTCTCCGGGGGGGGAGCAGTTCTTC,CSAPSPGGEQFF
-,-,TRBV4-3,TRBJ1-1,TGCGCCAGCAGCCAAGAGGCGACAGTCGTCACTGAAGCTTTCTTT,CASSQEATVVTEAFF
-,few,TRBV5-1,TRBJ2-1,TGCGCCAGCAGGCACGGGACCACCACTCTTTACAATGAGCAGTTCTTC,CASRHGTTTLYNEQFF